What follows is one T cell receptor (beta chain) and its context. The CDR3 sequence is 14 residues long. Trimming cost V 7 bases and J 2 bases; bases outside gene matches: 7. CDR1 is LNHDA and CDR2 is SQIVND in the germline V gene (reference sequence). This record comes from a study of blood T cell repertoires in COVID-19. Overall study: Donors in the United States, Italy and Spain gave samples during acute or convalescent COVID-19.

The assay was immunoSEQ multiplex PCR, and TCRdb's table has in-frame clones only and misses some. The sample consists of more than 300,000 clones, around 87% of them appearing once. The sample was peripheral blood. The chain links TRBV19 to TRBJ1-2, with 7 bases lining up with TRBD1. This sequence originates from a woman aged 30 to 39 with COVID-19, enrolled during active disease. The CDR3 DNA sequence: TGTGCCAGTAACTCCGGGACAGCGAACTATGGCTACACCTTC. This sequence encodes CASNSGTANYGYTF. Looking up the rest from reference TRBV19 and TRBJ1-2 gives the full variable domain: DGGITQSPKYLFRKEGQNVTLSCEQNLNHDAMYWYRQDPGQGLRLIYYSQIVNDFQKGDIAEGYSVSREKKESFPLTVTSAQKNPTAFYLCASNSGTANYGYTFGSGTRLTVV.